Listed here are 31 T cell receptor beta chains from one sample, sequenced in a study of blood T cell repertoires in COVID-19. Here immunoSEQ multiplex PCR was the method, and the copy in TCRdb shows in-frame clones only, minus some. This table has tens of thousands of clones, approximately 90% appearing once. Specimen: peripheral blood. The origin of the receptors is a man between 65 and 79 years old with active or convalescent COVID-19.

The chain couples TRBV2 to TRBJ2-3, with D possibly being TRBD2 (5 bases). Trimming shortened V by 7 bases and J by 0 bases, and 8 bases separated the two germline ends. Germline V gene data show CDR1 as SNHLY and CDR2 as FYNNEI. CDR3 length: 13 residues. CDR3 region: CASTGSSTDTQYF. Written as DNA, the CDR3 is TGTGCCAGCACGGGATCTAGCACAGATACGCAGTATTTT.

This clone was recorded once. This chain links TRBV29-1 with TRBJ1-2; D possibly corresponds to TRBD1 (5 bases). The CDR3 is made up of 13 amino acids. The V and J ends lost 6 bases and 0 bases respectively, with 11 bases between them. The V gene's germline CDR1 is SQVTM and CDR2 ANQGSEA. The CDR3 spells CSVRKTANYGYTF. The CDR3 nucleotides read TGCAGCGTGAGGAAGACAGCTAACTATGGCTACACCTTC.

This clone appeared a few times. CDR3 nucleotide sequence: TGTGCCAGCAGTCTCCGGGTCGGGGCAGATACGCAGTATTTT. This gives the protein CASSLRVGADTQYF. The rearrangement links TRBV6-5 to TRBJ2-3; a possible D gene is TRBD2 (5 bases). The CDR3 extends over 14 amino acids. The germline V and J ends were trimmed by 5 bases and 4 bases, with 13 bases remaining between them. Germline V gives CDR1 MNHEY, CDR2 SVGAGI.

This chain uses TRBV6-6 with TRBJ1-1; 7 bases match TRBD1. The junction had 0 bases not matched to a gene; V was cut back by 2 bases and J by 0 bases. CDR3 length: 14 amino acids. CDR1 and CDR2 from the germline V gene are MNHNY and SVGAGI (reference sequence). The CDR3 region is CASSYGTVNTEAFF. DNA for the CDR3: TGTGCCAGCAGTTACGGGACAGTGAACACTGAAGCTTTCTTT.

The chain links TRBV7-3 to TRBJ1-6; 8 bases are a match to TRBD1. The length of the CDR3 is 13 residues. Trimming took 3 bases from V and 9 from J; bases not matched to a gene: 1. CDR1 and CDR2 from the germline V gene are SGHTA and FQGTGA. The CDR3 DNA is TGTGCCAGCAGCTTTACAGGGGGTTCACCCCTCCACTTT. Translating gives CASSFTGGSPLHF. Full variable domain (rest looked up from reference TRBV7-3 and TRBJ1-6): GAGVSQTPSNKVTEKGKYVELRCDPISGHTALYWYRQSLGQGPEFLIYFQGTGAADDSGLPNDRFFAVRPEGSVSTLKIQRTERGDSAVYLCASSFTGGSPLHFGNGTRLTVT.

The CDR3 sequence is CASSLPGTGNYEQYF. The CDR3 DNA is TGTGCCAGCAGCCTCCCCGGGACAGGAAACTACGAGCAGTACTTC. V usage is TRBV28 and J usage is TRBJ2-7, with 8 nucleotides matching TRBD1. Trimming at V came to 6 bases and at J to 3 bases, leaving 10 bases not matched to a gene. Germline V gene data show CDR1 as MDHEN and CDR2 as SYDVKM. This CDR3 is 15 amino acids long.

This chain links TRBV28 with TRBJ1-2, with 8 positions matching TRBD1. The CDR3 totals 15 residues. In germline, CDR1 is MDHEN, CDR2 SYDVKM. The trim removed 3 bases at V and 3 bases at J, leaving 6 bases unmatched. CDR3 in amino acids: CASSLGRGLDYGYTF. The CDR3 DNA is TGTGCCAGCAGTTTGGGCAGGGGGCTAGACTATGGCTACACCTTC.

In nucleotides, the CDR3 is TGTGCCATCGGACGGGCGGGAGGATACGACACTGAAGCTTTCTTT. Translation: CAIGRAGGYDTEAFF. V gene TRBV10-3 combines with J gene TRBJ1-1; no definite D call. With 8 bases removed from V and 3 bases from J, the gap between germline ends came to 19 bases. Per germline, CDR1 ENHRY and CDR2 SYGVKD. CDR3 length: 15 residues.

The sample holds a few counts of this clone. The J gene is TRBJ1-2, the V gene TRBV28; 10 nucleotides agree with TRBD1. V was clipped by 5 bases and J by 8 bases; unmatched bases: 11. Germline V gene data show CDR1 as MDHEN and CDR2 as SYDVKM. The CDR3 runs 15 residues. The CDR3 loop reads CASSVLGTGVWGYTF. The CDR3 DNA reads TGTGCCAGCAGTGTACTAGGGACAGGGGTTTGGGGCTACACCTTC.

In this sample, this clone turned up a few times. CDR3 region: CASQTGATEAFF. CDR3 sequence (DNA): TGTGCCAGCCAAACAGGTGCCACTGAAGCTTTCTTT. The rearrangement links TRBV25-1 to TRBJ1-1; D might be TRBD1 (5 bases). The CDR3 has 12 residues. The V end lost 8 bases, the J end lost 4 bases, and 11 bases lay between the germline ends. Germline lookup yields CDR1 MGHDK and CDR2 SYGVNS.

CDR3 sequence (DNA): TGTGCCAGCAGCATACAGGGTGATGAGCAGTTCTTC. Protein: CASSIQGDEQFF. The V and J genes are TRBV11-3 and TRBJ2-1, with D possibly TRBD1 on 6 matching bases. CDR3 length: 12 residues. The germline gives CDR1 SGHNT, CDR2 YENEEA. V was trimmed by 5 bases and J by 8 bases, leaving 10 bases between them.

This sequence joins TRBV25-1 and TRBJ2-1; no reliable D call. V lost 7 bases, J lost 7 bases, and 14 bases lay in between. CDR3 length: 13 amino acids. Germline V gene data show CDR1 as MGHDK and CDR2 as SYGVNS. The CDR3 DNA sequence: TGTGCCAGCACCCGAGTCGGAGTTAATGAGCAGTTCTTC. Translated: CASTRVGVNEQFF.

This chain joins TRBV28 and TRBJ1-4, with 10 bases that match TRBD1. Trimming at V came to 8 bases and at J to 10 bases, leaving 16 bases not matched to a gene. Germline-derived CDR1 and CDR2 are MDHEN and SYDVKM. This CDR3 has 16 amino acids. CDR3 sequence reads: CASLSNPGQGLGKLFF. Here the CDR3 DNA reads TGTGCCAGCCTGTCAAATCCGGGACAGGGGCTGGGAAAACTGTTTTTT. Filled out from reference TRBV28 and TRBJ1-4, the complete variable domain reads DVKVTQSSRYLVKRTGEKVFLECVQDMDHENMFWYRQDPGLGLRLIYFSYDVKMKEKGDIPEGYSVSREKKERFSLILESASTNQTSMYLCASLSNPGQGLGKLFFGSGTQLSVL.

As DNA, the CDR3 is TGTGCCAGCAGTTTCCGGGGGAACGATGGCTACACCTTC. Its translation: CASSFRGNDGYTF. The chain uses TRBV6-6 and TRBJ1-2; maybe TRBD1 (5 bases). The V end was cut by 4 bases, the J end by 6 bases, with 12 bases between. Germline CDR1 is MNHNY and CDR2 is SVGAGI (reference sequence). This CDR3 is 13 amino acids long.

The chain employs TRBV3-1 (or the pseudogene TRBV3-2) and TRBJ2-7, with D maybe TRBD1 (6 bases). V was trimmed by 4 bases and J by 2 bases, leaving 18 bases between them. The V gene's germline CDR1 is LGHDT and CDR2 YNNKEL (reference sequence). The CDR3 is 16 residues long. CDR3: CASSRRGSILTYEQYF. The CDR3 DNA follows: TGTGCCAGCAGCCGAAGGGGGAGTATACTTACCTACGAGCAGTACTTC.

This clone came up a few times. The V gene is TRBV2, the J gene TRBJ2-3; the match to TRBD2 covers 7 bases. Germline V gene lookup returns CDR1 SNHLY and CDR2 FYNNEI. The V segment lost 3 bases and the J segment 6 bases; nucleotides outside the gene matches: 9. The CDR3 totals 15 residues. This CDR3 reads CASSEGGLRGDTQYF. The CDR3 DNA follows: TGTGCCAGCAGTGAGGGAGGGCTGCGTGGGGATACGCAGTATTTT.

V and J are TRBV10-3 and TRBJ1-5; weak D call: TRBD1 (6 bases). Germline CDR1 is ENHRY and CDR2 is SYGVKD. The CDR3 has 14 amino acids. Trimming left V 10 bases short and J 0 bases short, with 13 bases between. The CDR3 spells CASTQGYSNQPQHF. Here the CDR3 DNA reads TGTGCCAGCACACAGGGATATAGCAATCAGCCCCAGCATTTT.

The gene calls are TRBV28 and TRBJ1-2; D gene ambiguous. This CDR3 is built from 14 residues. CDR1 is MDHEN, CDR2 SYDVKM, per germline. V was clipped by 2 bases and J by 4 bases, with 11 bases between them. The CDR3 loop is CASSLGPGLYGYTF. The CDR3 DNA follows: TGTGCCAGCAGTTTAGGGCCAGGCCTCTATGGCTACACCTTC.

This chain connects TRBV28 to TRBJ1-2, with D unclear. This CDR3 contains 12 residues. V was shortened by 6 bases and J by 8 bases, with 13 bases between the two germline ends. CDR1 and CDR2 (germline): MDHEN, SYDVKM. The CDR3 here is CASRGQVEGYTF. The CDR3, as DNA: TGTGCCAGCAGAGGCCAGGTGGAAGGCTACACCTTC.

Turning to this clone: At one end the junction does not follow the germline gene, possibly because of a read error. Other DNA sequences in this sample translate to the same CDR3. This chain links TRBV12-3 or TRBV12-4 with TRBJ1-2; no clear D. This CDR3 contains 11 residues. The CDR3 DNA is TGTGCTAGCAGCCGACGGGATGGCTACACCTTC. It is translated as CASSRRDGYTF.

The CDR3 nucleotides read TGTGCCAGCAGTCCTACTAGCACAGATACGCAGTATTTT. This sequence encodes CASSPTSTDTQYF. The V call is TRBV25-1, the J call TRBJ2-3; D gene unclear. Germline CDR1 is MGHDK and CDR2 is SYGVNS. The CDR3 has 13 amino acids. The V end lost 5 bases, the J end lost 0 bases, and 6 bases lay between the germline ends.

The CDR3 coding sequence is TGTGCCAGCAGCTCGGGACAGTCCCTCTCTGGAAACACCATATATTTT. This translates into CASSSGQSLSGNTIYF. The rearrangement links TRBV11-2 to TRBJ1-3, with TRBD1 matching 7 bases. From germline, CDR1 is SGHAT and CDR2 FQNNGV. CDR3 length: 16 amino acids. V gave up 4 bases and J gave up 0 bases; unmatched junction bases: 6. Variable domain in full (rest from reference TRBV11-2 and TRBJ1-3): EAGVAQSPRYKIIEKRQSVAFWCNPISGHATLYWYQQILGQGPKLLIQFQNNGVVDDSQLPKDRFSAERLKGVDSTLKIQPAKLEDSAVYLCASSSGQSLSGNTIYFGEGSWLTVV.

The chain recombines TRBV28 with TRBJ1-5, with TRBD1 identical over 7 bases. This CDR3 comprises 14 residues. V lost 5 bases to trimming and J lost 6 bases; unmatched junction nucleotides: 7. Germline CDR1 and CDR2: MDHEN and SYDVKM. The CDR3 DNA reads as TGTGCCAGCAGTCCCTGGGACAGAGGTCAGCCCCAGCATTTT. This translates into CASSPWDRGQPQHF.

The chain is built from TRBV6-5 and TRBJ1-2; possibly TRBD1 for D (5 bases). V was cut by 5 bases and J by 4 bases, with 17 bases left in between. Germline loops: CDR1 MNHEY, CDR2 SVGAGI. The CDR3 length is 15 residues. This chain's CDR3 is CASSLQATQGYGYTF. Written as DNA, the CDR3 is TGTGCCAGCAGTCTACAGGCCACTCAGGGCTATGGCTACACCTTC.

This clone is a singleton in its sample. The V call is TRBV30, the J call TRBJ1-1; the D is unclear. Trimming left V 8 bases short and J 7 bases short, with 23 bases between. CDR3 length: 14 amino acids. Germline-derived CDR1 and CDR2 are GTSNPN and SVGIG (reference sequence). CDR3 amino acids: CAGTVGTLGGEAFF. DNA of the CDR3: TGTGCCGGAACCGTCGGCACTCTAGGCGGTGAAGCTTTCTTT.

The chain joins TRBV28 to TRBJ2-5; 7 bases are shared with TRBD1. This CDR3 has 13 residues. V gave up 8 bases and J gave up 8 bases; unmatched junction bases: 11. Germline V gene sequence: CDR1 MDHEN, CDR2 SYDVKM. CDR3 sequence reads: CASSRQGRGTQYF. In DNA, the CDR3 is TGTGCCAGCTCGAGACAGGGCCGGGGCACCCAGTACTTC. The variable domain in full, with the rest retrieved from reference TRBV28 and TRBJ2-5, is DVKVTQSSRYLVKRTGEKVFLECVQDMDHENMFWYRQDPGLGLRLIYFSYDVKMKEKGDIPEGYSVSREKKERFSLILESASTNQTSMYLCASSRQGRGTQYFGPGTRLLVL.

The chain links TRBV30 to TRBJ1-2; D remains ambiguous. Germline V gene sequence: CDR1 GTSNPN, CDR2 SVGIG (reference sequence). The ends were cut back, 0 bases at V and 3 bases at J, with 14 bases in the middle. This CDR3 spans 15 amino acids. The CDR3 protein is CAWSVLEPRDYGYTF. CDR3 coding DNA: TGTGCCTGGAGTGTCTTAGAACCCCGGGACTATGGCTACACCTTC.

The chain recombines TRBV10-1 with TRBJ2-1, with 7 bases that match TRBD1. CDR3 length: 16 amino acids. Germline assignment: CDR1 WNHNN and CDR2 SYGVQD (reference sequence). V dropped 4 bases and J dropped 9; count of bases not matched to a gene: 15. CDR3 DNA: TGCGCCAGCAGTGCCCTTGGAAGGGGGCGAGGCAGTGAGCAGTTCTTC. Its translation: CASSALGRGRGSEQFF.

CDR3: CASSFLTSGSNTGELFF. The DNA of the CDR3 is TGTGCCAGCAGCTTTCTAACTAGCGGGAGTAACACCGGGGAGCTGTTTTTT. The chain links TRBV9 to TRBJ2-2; 11 bases match TRBD2. CDR1 is SGDLS, CDR2 YYNGEE, per germline. After removal of 4 bases from V and 2 bases from J, the junction contained 7 bases not matched to a gene. This CDR3 is built from 17 residues.

The rearrangement links TRBV2 to TRBJ1-4; 8 bases are shared with TRBD1. The germline V gene has CDR1 SNHLY and CDR2 FYNNEI. This CDR3 spans 14 amino acids. V shed 6 bases and J 4 bases; nucleotides not matched to a gene: 4. CDR3 protein: CASRQGAINEKLFF. In DNA, the CDR3 is TGTGCCAGCAGGCAGGGGGCAATTAATGAAAAACTGTTTTTT.

This chain connects TRBV6-1 to TRBJ1-1; D is perhaps TRBD1 (5 bases). This CDR3 is 13 amino acids long. V was cut by 0 bases and J by 4 bases, with 6 bases left in between. Germline V CDR1 and CDR2: MNHNS, SASEGT. CDR3 nucleotide sequence: TGTGCCAGCAGTGAAGCGGGGGGCACTGAAGCTTTCTTT. Translation gives CASSEAGGTEAFF.